The 24 T cell receptor beta chains in this list originate from one sample, sequenced in a study of shared clonotypes between healthy human individuals (dated by TCRdb to about 2020). Libraries were built with the immunoSEQ multiplex PCR assay. The table comes from immuneACCESS by way of TCRdb, which keeps in-frame sequences with V and J called. Part of the clones is missing from these tables; in studies checked, under half for an unresolved V gene and the rest for unknown reasons. The sample table records 2 million to 2.5 million clones; around 90% of these occur just once. About 0.36% of the sample belongs to the ten largest clones. Sequencing used naive CD4+ T cells from PBMCs. The intended sense of this specimen's cell subset or site label: CD45RA+ positively selected. The receptor set was obtained from a man in his late teens or twenties in good health. Some clones in this sample may be carry-over from other donors' samples.

This clone was picked up a small number of times. The rearrangement uses TRBV9 and TRBJ2-2, with D unclear. The CDR3 sequence is 14 residues long. The V gene lost 3 bases and the J gene lost 7 bases, with 13 bases spanning the gap. The V gene's germline CDR1 is SGDLS and CDR2 YYNGEE. The CDR3 nucleotides are TGTGCCAGCAGCGCGATAGACACCCGCGGGGAGCTGTTTTTT. This codes for CASSAIDTRGELFF.

The V call is TRBV28, the J call TRBJ1-4, with D maybe TRBD1 (5 bases). Trimming took 4 bases from V and 7 from J, leaving 16 bases between them. The germline CDR1 and CDR2 sequences are MDHEN and SYDVKM. The CDR3 totals 15 residues. The CDR3 reads CASSSPRARGEKLFF. CDR3 sequence (DNA): TGTGCCAGCAGTTCCCCCAGGGCGCGCGGTGAAAAACTGTTTTTT.

V gene TRBV10-3 combines with J gene TRBJ1-4; D not certain. The CDR3 sequence is 15 residues long. Per germline, CDR1 ENHRY and CDR2 SYGVKD. V lost 10 bases, J lost 5 bases, and 20 bases lay in between. The CDR3, as DNA: TGTGCCACCTCGACTCGGCGGGCGTTAAATGAAAAACTGTTTTTT. Translating it yields CATSTRRALNEKLFF.

This chain uses TRBV7-2 with TRBJ2-7, with 14 nucleotides matching TRBD2. V lost 0 bases to trimming and J lost 5 bases; unmatched junction nucleotides: 6. The CDR3 loop spans 17 amino acids. Germline V gene data show CDR1 as SGHTA and CDR2 as FQGNSA. The CDR3 bases are TGTGCCAGCAGCTTAGCCCCCGGGACTAGCGGGAGACACGAGCAGTACTTC. Amino acid sequence: CASSLAPGTSGRHEQYF.

The chain recombines TRBV6-1 with TRBJ2-3, with D perhaps matching TRBD2 (5 bases). V lost 6 bases, J lost 5 bases, and 12 bases lay in between. The CDR3 runs to 13 residues. Germline-derived CDR1 and CDR2 are MNHNS and SASEGT. DNA for the CDR3: TGTGCCAGCAGGCATCGGGGAAGAGATACGCAGTATTTT. Amino acids: CASRHRGRDTQYF.

CDR3 loop: CSVKLVAGGYNEQFF. The CDR3 nucleotides read TGCAGCGTTAAACTTGTAGCGGGAGGCTACAATGAGCAGTTCTTC. The chain carries TRBV29-1 and TRBJ2-1, with 10 bases matching TRBD2. Losses at the gene ends were 5 bases for V and 3 bases for J; bases not matched to a gene: 7. Germline V gene data show CDR1 as SQVTM and CDR2 as ANQGSEA. The CDR3 spans 15 residues.

This clone was counted between two and nine times. This chain joins TRBV6-5 and TRBJ1-1, with a possible D match to TRBD1 (6 bases). V was cut by 2 bases and J by 4 bases, with 11 bases left in between. Germline V gene sequence: CDR1 MNHEY, CDR2 SVGAGI. The CDR3 has 14 residues. This CDR3 is CASSYAGAGTEAFF. CDR3 in DNA: TGTGCCAGCAGTTACGCAGGGGCCGGCACTGAAGCTTTCTTT.

A single count supports this clone. Other DNA sequences of this sample code for an identical CDR3. The gene calls are TRBV28 and TRBJ2-6; no clear D. From germline, CDR1 is MDHEN and CDR2 SYDVKM. The V and J ends lost 3 bases and 4 bases respectively, with 4 bases between them. CDR3 length: 13 residues. DNA of the CDR3: TGTGCCAGCAGTTTCTCAGGGGCCAACGTCCTGACTTTC. Its translation is CASSFSGANVLTF.

This chain joins TRBV5-5 and TRBJ2-7; TRBD2 might be the D (7 bases). The CDR3 is 15 residues long. V lost 2 bases to trimming and J lost 6 bases, with 18 bases between them. The germline gives CDR1 SGHKS, CDR2 YYEKEE (reference sequence). The CDR3 loop is CASSFLPGGWGEQYF. The DNA for the CDR3 is TGTGCCAGCAGCTTTTTGCCGGGGGGCTGGGGCGAGCAGTACTTC.

The chain employs TRBV28 and TRBJ2-7; TRBD2 is a possible D gene (6 bases). CDR3 length: 15 residues. Germline V lookup: CDR1 MDHEN, CDR2 SYDVKM. The V end lost 5 bases, the J end lost 2 bases, and 16 bases lay between the germline ends. The CDR3 region is CASSPGTYPPYEQYF. The CDR3 coding sequence is TGTGCCAGCAGTCCAGGGACTTATCCCCCCTACGAGCAGTACTTC.

This clone was recorded once. The gene calls are TRBV11-2 and TRBJ2-7; D ambiguous. Germline lookup yields CDR1 SGHAT and CDR2 FQNNGV. The ends were cut back, 0 bases at V and 5 bases at J, with 8 bases in the middle. This CDR3 region has 13 residues. CDR3 DNA sequence: TGTGCCAGCAGCTTAGAGTGGAGTCACGAGCAGTACTTC. It translates to CASSLEWSHEQYF. The variable domain in full, completed from reference TRBV11-2 and TRBJ2-7, reads EAGVAQSPRYKIIEKRQSVAFWCNPISGHATLYWYQQILGQGPKLLIQFQNNGVVDDSQLPKDRFSAERLKGVDSTLKIQPAKLEDSAVYLCASSLEWSHEQYFGPGTRLTVT.

The chain employs TRBV6-6 and TRBJ2-1, with 7 bases that match TRBD2. V trimming: 7 bases; J trimming: 10 bases; junction bases outside the gene matches: 10. Looked up from germline, CDR1 is MNHNY and CDR2 is SVGAGI (reference sequence). CDR3 length: 13 residues. The CDR3 protein is CASTHRTRNEQFF. In DNA, the CDR3 is TGTGCCAGCACCCACCGGACTAGGAACGAGCAGTTCTTC.

The chain carries TRBV9 and TRBJ2-5, with TRBD2 matching 8 bases. Unmatched junction bases numbered 24, after V lost 0 bases and J lost 5 bases. Germline loops: CDR1 SGDLS, CDR2 YYNGEE. The CDR3 is 21 residues long. The CDR3 here is CASSVATGPRAGGANGETQYF. The DNA for the CDR3 is TGTGCCAGCAGCGTAGCTACGGGACCGAGGGCGGGGGGCGCGAACGGGGAGACCCAGTACTTC.

The chain joins TRBV11-2 to TRBJ2-6; D not certain. The CDR3 has 18 amino acids. Germline assignment: CDR1 SGHAT and CDR2 FQNNGV. Trimming stripped 1 base from V and 0 bases from J, with 13 bases between. The CDR3 DNA reads TGTGCCAGCAGCTTAGCTGCATTGTCTAACTCTGGGGCCAACGTCCTGACTTTC. Its translation: CASSLAALSNSGANVLTF.

This chain links TRBV9 with TRBJ1-2; D is ambiguous. V was shortened by 2 bases and J by 4 bases, with 9 bases between the two germline ends. From germline, CDR1 is SGDLS and CDR2 YYNGEE. This CDR3 spans 13 amino acids. As DNA, the CDR3 is TGTGCCAGCAGCGTCCAGTCTTCCTATGGCTACACCTTC. Protein product: CASSVQSSYGYTF.

The chain recombines TRBV7-8 with TRBJ2-7, with D possibly matching TRBD2 (5 bases). The CDR3 length is 15 residues. V lost 5 bases to trimming and J lost 3 bases, with 17 bases between them. In germline, CDR1 is SGHVS, CDR2 FQNEAQ. CDR3 loop: CASSPDPGIRYEQYF. CDR3 nucleotides: TGTGCCAGCAGCCCTGACCCCGGGATCCGCTACGAGCAGTACTTC.

As DNA, the CDR3 is TGTGCCAGCAGAACGACAGGTTCTGGGGCCAACGTCCTGACTTTC. It codes for CASRTTGSGANVLTF. The V call is TRBV6-4, the J call TRBJ2-6; tentative D call: TRBD1 (6 bases). The CDR3 loop spans 15 amino acids. CDR1 is MRHNA and CDR2 is SNTAGT in the germline V gene. V dropped 6 bases and J dropped 1 base, with 10 bases sitting between them.

V gene TRBV9 combines with J gene TRBJ2-7; TRBD1 might be the D (8 bases). This CDR3 is built from 18 residues. Germline CDR1 reads SGDLS; CDR2 reads YYNGEE. The V end was cut by 1 base, the J end by 3 bases, with 23 bases between. The CDR3, as DNA: TGTGCCAGCAGCGTAAACCCCGGAGGGGGGGGACAGGACTACGAGCAGTACTTC. It codes for CASSVNPGGGGQDYEQYF. Combining the CDR3 with reference TRBV9 and TRBJ2-7 gives the whole variable domain DSGVTQTPKHLITATGQRVTLRCSPRSGDLSVYWYQQSLDQGLQFLIQYYNGEERAKGNILERFSAQQFPDLHSELNLSSLELGDSALYFCASSVNPGGGGQDYEQYFGPGTRLTVT.

This clone is a singleton in its sample. V usage is TRBV19 and J usage is TRBJ2-2; D gene unclear. Germline V CDR1 and CDR2: LNHDA, SQIVND (reference sequence). V was trimmed by 9 bases and J by 7 bases, leaving 9 bases between them. The CDR3 sequence is 11 residues long. The CDR3 DNA is TGTGCCAGCTCAGTGATCGGGGAGCTGTTTTTT. Translation gives CASSVIGELFF.

The chain carries TRBV28 and TRBJ1-4; D is possibly TRBD1 (5 bases). V was shortened by 6 bases and J by 7 bases, with 18 bases between the two germline ends. The CDR3 totals 15 residues. Germline V gene sequence: CDR1 MDHEN, CDR2 SYDVKM. CDR3 in amino acids: CASRASGMGLEKLFF. CDR3 DNA sequence: TGTGCCAGCAGGGCCTCAGGGATGGGACTTGAAAAACTGTTTTTT.

The rearrangement uses TRBV7-2 and TRBJ2-5; TRBD2 might be the D (6 bases). This CDR3 comprises 14 residues. V lost 5 bases, J lost 5 bases, and 15 bases lay in between. The germline CDR1 and CDR2 sequences are SGHTA and FQGNSA. The CDR3 DNA sequence: TGTGCCAGCAGCCGATCCAATGGGGGGGAGACCCAGTACTTC. This sequence encodes CASSRSNGGETQYF.

The V gene is TRBV5-6, the J gene TRBJ2-3, with 10 bases matching TRBD2. Germline CDR1 reads SGHDT; CDR2 reads YYEEEE. The CDR3 is made up of 14 amino acids. The V segment lost 2 bases and the J segment 4 bases; nucleotides outside the gene matches: 1. The CDR3 sequence is CASSLAGGPDTQYF. The DNA of the CDR3 is TGTGCCAGCAGCTTAGCGGGAGGGCCAGATACGCAGTATTTT.

The CDR3 reads CASSQNTAESRTQYF. CDR3 nucleotides: TGTGCCAGCAGCCAAAACACGGCCGAGTCGCGGACCCAGTACTTC. The J gene is TRBJ2-5, the V gene TRBV4-2; no clear D. The CDR3 sequence is 15 residues long. Trimming stripped 2 bases from V and 7 bases from J, with 17 bases between. The germline gives CDR1 LGHNA, CDR2 YNFKEQ.

This clone was counted a few times. The chain links TRBV4-1 to TRBJ1-1; D remains ambiguous. The ends were cut back, 1 base at V and 5 bases at J, with 8 bases in the middle. This CDR3 is built from 13 residues. Germline CDR1 MGHRA, CDR2 YSYEKL. The CDR3 DNA reads TGCGCCAGCAGCCAAGGAAAATGGACTGAAGCTTTCTTT. Translating it yields CASSQGKWTEAFF.